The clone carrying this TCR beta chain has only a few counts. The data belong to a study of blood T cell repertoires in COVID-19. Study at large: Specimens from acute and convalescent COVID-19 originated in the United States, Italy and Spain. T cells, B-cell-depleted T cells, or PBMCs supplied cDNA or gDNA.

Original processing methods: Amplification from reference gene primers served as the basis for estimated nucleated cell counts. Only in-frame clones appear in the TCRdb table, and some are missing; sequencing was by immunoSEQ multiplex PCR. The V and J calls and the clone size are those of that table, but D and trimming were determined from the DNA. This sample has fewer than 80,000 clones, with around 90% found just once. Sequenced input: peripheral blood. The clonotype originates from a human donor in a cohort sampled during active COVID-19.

The CDR3 region has the DNA TGTGCCAGCAGCCCAGCCGGGACAAATTACCTCTATGGCTACACCTTC. It translates to CASSPAGTNYLYGYTF. This chain uses TRBV7-3 with TRBJ1-2; D is perhaps TRBD1 (6 bases). V was shortened by 5 bases and J by 4 bases, with 20 bases between the two germline ends. This CDR3 is built from 16 residues. Germline-derived CDR1 and CDR2 are SGHTA and FQGTGA.